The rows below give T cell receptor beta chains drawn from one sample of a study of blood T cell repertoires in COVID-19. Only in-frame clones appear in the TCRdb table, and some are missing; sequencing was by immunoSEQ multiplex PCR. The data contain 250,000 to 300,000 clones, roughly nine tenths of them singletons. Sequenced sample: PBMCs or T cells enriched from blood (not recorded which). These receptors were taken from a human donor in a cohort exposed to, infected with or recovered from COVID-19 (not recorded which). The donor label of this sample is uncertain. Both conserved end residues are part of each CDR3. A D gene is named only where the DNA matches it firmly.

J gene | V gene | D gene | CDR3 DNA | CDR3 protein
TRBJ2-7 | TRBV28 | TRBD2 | TGTGCCAGCCCCCGGGTAAGGCGGGGGGGCCTCTCCCGATCCTACGAGCAGTACTTC | CASPRVRRGGLSRSYEQYF
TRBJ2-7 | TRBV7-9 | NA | TGTGCCAGCAGCTCAGGGGCCTACGAGCAGTACTTC | CASSSGAYEQYF
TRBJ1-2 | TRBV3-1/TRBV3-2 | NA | NA | CASSRRRGRAGPGYTF
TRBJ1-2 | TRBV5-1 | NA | TGCGCCAGCAGCTCAGTACGGGGAGGTGGCTACACCTTC | CASSSVRGGGYTF
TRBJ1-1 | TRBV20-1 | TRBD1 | TGCAGTGCTAGTCCGACAGGGGTCACTGAAGCTTTCTTT | CSASPTGVTEAFF
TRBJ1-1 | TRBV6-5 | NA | TGTGCCAGCAGTTACGAGGCGAACACTGAAGCTTTCTTT | CASSYEANTEAFF
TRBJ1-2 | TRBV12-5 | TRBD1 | TGTGCTAGTTCCGGGACAGGGGTATATAATGGCTACACCTTC | CASSGTGVYNGYTF
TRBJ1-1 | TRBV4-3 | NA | TGCGCCAGCAGCCAAGACGGGACCGGGAGCACTGAAGCTTTCTTT | CASSQDGTGSTEAFF
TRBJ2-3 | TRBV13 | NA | TGTGCCAGCAGCCCGCACAGGGAAGGGACAGATACGCAGTATTTT | CASSPHREGTDTQYF
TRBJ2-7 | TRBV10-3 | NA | TGTGCCATCAGGGATCCAGGCACCTACGAGCAGTACTTC | CAIRDPGTYEQYF